This T cell receptor beta chain originates from a study of CD8 T cells in ankylosing spondylitis. General study findings and limits: Matched synovial fluid from ankylosing spondylitis patients was reported to be enriched for disease-linked clones. Characteristic, it appeared, of ankylosing spondylitis blood was a TCR beta motif of roughly eight highly homologous variants.

MiXCR was run by TCRdb on the 5' RACE reads, yielding one entry per CDR3 protein. The repertoire holds about 420,000 distinct CDR3 sequences, with around 20% as singletons. A note on this clonotype: The target antigen is unknown.

This CDR3 comprises 15 residues. Germline CDR1 SGHRS, CDR2 YFSETQ. With 2 bases removed from V and 0 bases from J, the gap between germline ends came to 6 bases. The origin of this receptor is a male donor with ankylosing spondylitis. Sequenced sample: blood, either unsorted or a sorted T cell fraction (not recorded which). The chain employs TRBV5-1 and TRBJ2-6; D call uncertain. The CDR3 coding sequence is TGCGCCAGCAGCTTTGACCTCTCTGGGGCCAACGTCCTGACTTTC. As protein: CASSFDLSGANVLTF.